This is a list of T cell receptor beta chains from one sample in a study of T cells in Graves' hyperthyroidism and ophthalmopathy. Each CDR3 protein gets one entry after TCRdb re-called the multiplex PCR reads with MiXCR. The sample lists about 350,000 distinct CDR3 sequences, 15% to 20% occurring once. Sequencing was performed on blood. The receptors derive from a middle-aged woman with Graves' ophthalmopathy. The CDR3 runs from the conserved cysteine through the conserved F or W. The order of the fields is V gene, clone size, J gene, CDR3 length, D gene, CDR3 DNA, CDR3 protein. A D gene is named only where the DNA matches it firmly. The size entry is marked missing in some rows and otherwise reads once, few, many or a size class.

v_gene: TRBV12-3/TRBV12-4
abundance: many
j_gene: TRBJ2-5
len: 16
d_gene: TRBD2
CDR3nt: TGTGCCAGCAGTGTCCGACTAGCGGGGGGAACAGAGACCCAGTACTTC
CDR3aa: CASSVRLAGGTETQYF

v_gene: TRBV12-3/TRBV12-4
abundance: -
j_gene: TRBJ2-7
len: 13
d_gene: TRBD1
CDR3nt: TGTGCCAGCAGCCCTCACAGGGGTCTCGAGCAGTACTTC
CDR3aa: CASSPHRGLEQYF

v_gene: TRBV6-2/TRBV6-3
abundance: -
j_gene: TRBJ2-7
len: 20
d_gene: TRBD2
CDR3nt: TGTGCCAGCAGTTACTCGGGGACTATAGGCGGGAGATCAGTTCCCTACGAGCAGTACTTC
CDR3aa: CASSYSGTIGGRSVPYEQYF

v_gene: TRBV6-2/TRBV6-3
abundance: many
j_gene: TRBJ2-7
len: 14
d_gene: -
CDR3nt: TGTGCCAGCAGTTACTCGTTGGGACCCTACGAGCAGTACTTC
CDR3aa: CASSYSLGPYEQYF

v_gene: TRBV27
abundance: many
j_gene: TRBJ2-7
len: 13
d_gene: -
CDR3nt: TGTGCCAGCAGTTCGGCAGGGCCCTACGAGCAGTACTTC
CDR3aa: CASSSAGPYEQYF

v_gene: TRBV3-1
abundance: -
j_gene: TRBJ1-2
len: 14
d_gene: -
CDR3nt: TGTGCCAGCAGCCAAGACCCCCGGGGCTATGGCTACACCTTC
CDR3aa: CASSQDPRGYGYTF

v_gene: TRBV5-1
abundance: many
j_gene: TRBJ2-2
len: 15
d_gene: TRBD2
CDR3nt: TGCGCCAGCAGCTTGGCAGGCGGGAGGGCCGGGGAGCTGTTTTTT
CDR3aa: CASSLAGGRAGELFF

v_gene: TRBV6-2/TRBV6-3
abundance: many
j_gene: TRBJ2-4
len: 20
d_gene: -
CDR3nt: TGTGCCAGCAGTTACTCGTTCCCTCGAGGAGGGGTTATCGGCAAAAACATTCAGTACTTC
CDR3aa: CASSYSFPRGGVIGKNIQYF

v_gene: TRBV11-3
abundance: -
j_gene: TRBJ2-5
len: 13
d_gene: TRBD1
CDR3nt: TGTGCCAGCAGACTCGACAGGGAAGAGACCCAGTACTTC
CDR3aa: CASRLDREETQYF

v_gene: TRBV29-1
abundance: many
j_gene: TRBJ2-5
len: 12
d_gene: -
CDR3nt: TGCAGCGTTTTGCCAGGGGGGGGGACCCAGTACTTC
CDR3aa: CSVLPGGGTQYF

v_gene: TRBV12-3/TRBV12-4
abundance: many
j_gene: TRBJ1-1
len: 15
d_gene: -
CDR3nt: TGTGCCAGCAGTTTTACCCAGGGTATGAACACTGAAGCTTTCTTT
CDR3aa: CASSFTQGMNTEAFF

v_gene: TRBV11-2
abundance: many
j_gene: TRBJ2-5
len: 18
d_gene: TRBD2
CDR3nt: TGTGCCAGCAGCCCCGGGACTAGCGGGAGGGTGGGGTCAGAGACCCAGTACTTC
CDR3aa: CASSPGTSGRVGSETQYF

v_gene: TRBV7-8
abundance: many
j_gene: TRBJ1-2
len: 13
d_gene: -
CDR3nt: TGTGCCAGCAGCCCGGAGACAGCCTATGGCTACACCTTC
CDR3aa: CASSPETAYGYTF

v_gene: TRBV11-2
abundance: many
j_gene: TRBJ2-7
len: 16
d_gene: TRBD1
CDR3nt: TGTGCCAGCAGCTGGGGGAGGACAGGGGGCGTCGACGAGCAGTACTTC
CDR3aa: CASSWGRTGGVDEQYF

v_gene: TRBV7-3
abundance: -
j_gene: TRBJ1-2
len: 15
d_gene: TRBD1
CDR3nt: TGTGCCAGCAGCTTAGGACAGGGGCGGAACTATGGCTACACCTTC
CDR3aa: CASSLGQGRNYGYTF

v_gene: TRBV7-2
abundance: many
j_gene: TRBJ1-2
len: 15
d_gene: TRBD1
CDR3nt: TGTGCCAGCAGCTACCCCTTTCAGGGGGCGCGTGGCTACACCTTC
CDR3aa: CASSYPFQGARGYTF

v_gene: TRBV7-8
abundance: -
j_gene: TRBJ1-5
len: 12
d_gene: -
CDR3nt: TGTGCCAGCAGCTTAGGAAGGGGGCCCCAGCATTTT
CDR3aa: CASSLGRGPQHF

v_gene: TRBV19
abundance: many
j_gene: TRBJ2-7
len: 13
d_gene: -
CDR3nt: TGTGCCAGTATAGGACGGAAAGGAATCAAGCAGTACTTC
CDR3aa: CASIGRKGIKQYF

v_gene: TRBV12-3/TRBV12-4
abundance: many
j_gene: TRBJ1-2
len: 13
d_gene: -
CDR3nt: TGTGCCAGCAGTTTTGGTGTAGACTCAGGCTACACCTTC
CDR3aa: CASSFGVDSGYTF

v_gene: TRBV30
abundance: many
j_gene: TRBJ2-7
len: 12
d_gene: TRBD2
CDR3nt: TGTGCCTGGACTAGCGGGCCAGACGAGCAGTACTTC
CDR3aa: CAWTSGPDEQYF

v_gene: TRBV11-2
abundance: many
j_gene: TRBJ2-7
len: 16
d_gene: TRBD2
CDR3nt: TGTGCCAGCAGCTCCCCACGGACTAGCGCCTACTACGAGCAGTACTTC
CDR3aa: CASSSPRTSAYYEQYF

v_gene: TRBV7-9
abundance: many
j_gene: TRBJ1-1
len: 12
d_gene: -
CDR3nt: TGTGCCAGCAGCTTAGCGCGGGGAGAAGCTTTCTTT
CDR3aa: CASSLARGEAFF

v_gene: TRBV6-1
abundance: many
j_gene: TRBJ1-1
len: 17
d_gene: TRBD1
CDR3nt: TGTGCCAGCAGTCGAAGCTGGCAGGGGGCGGGAGACACTGAAGCTTTCTTT
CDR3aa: CASSRSWQGAGDTEAFF

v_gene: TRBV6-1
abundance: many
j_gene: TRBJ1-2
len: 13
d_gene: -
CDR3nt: TGTGCCAGCAGTGGCCGTGTAGGATTCGGCTACACCTTC
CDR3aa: CASSGRVGFGYTF

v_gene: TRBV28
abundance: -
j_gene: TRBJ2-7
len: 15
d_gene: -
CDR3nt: TGTGCCAGCGGGCCCGACAGTCGGGGGTCCTACGAGCAGTACTTC
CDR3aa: CASGPDSRGSYEQYF

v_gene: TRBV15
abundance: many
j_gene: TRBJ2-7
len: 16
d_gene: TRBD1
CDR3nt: TGTGCCACCAGCGGGAACTCGGGACAGGGGTCGGACGAGCAGTACTTC
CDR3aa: CATSGNSGQGSDEQYF